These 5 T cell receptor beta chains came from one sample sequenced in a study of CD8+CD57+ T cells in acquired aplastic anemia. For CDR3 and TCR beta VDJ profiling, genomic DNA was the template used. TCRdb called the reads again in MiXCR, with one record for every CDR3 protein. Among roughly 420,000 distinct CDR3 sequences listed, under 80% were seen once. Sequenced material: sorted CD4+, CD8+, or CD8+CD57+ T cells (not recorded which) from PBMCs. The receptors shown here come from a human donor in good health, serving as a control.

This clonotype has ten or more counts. CDR3 loop: CASSGGGASSAEQFF. DNA for the CDR3: TGTGCCAGCAGCGGCGGGGGGGCATCTTCAGCTGAGCAGTTCTTC. The chain is built from TRBV27 and TRBJ2-1; 9 nucleotides match TRBD2. The CDR3 runs 15 residues. V lost 6 bases and J lost 9; bases outside the gene matches: 12. Germline-derived CDR1 and CDR2 are MNHEY and SMNVEV (reference sequence).

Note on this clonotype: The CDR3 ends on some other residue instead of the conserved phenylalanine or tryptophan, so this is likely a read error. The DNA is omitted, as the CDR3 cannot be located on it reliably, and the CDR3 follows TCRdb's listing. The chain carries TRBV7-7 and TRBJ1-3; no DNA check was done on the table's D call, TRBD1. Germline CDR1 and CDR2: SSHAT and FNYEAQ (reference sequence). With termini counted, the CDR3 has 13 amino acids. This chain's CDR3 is CASSCSGQIRSIL.

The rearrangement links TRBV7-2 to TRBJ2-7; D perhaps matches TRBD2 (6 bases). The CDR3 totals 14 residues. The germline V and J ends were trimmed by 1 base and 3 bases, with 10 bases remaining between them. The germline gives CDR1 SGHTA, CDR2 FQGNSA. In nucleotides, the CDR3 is TGTGCCAGCAGCTTAGTAAGGACTAACTACGAGCAGTACTTC. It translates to CASSLVRTNYEQYF.

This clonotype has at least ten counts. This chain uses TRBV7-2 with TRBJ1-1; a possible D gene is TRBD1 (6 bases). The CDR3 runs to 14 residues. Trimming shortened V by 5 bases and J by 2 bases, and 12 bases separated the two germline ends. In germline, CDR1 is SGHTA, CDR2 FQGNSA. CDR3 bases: TGTGCCAGCAGCCCACAGGGAGTCAACACTGAAGCTTTCTTT. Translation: CASSPQGVNTEAFF.

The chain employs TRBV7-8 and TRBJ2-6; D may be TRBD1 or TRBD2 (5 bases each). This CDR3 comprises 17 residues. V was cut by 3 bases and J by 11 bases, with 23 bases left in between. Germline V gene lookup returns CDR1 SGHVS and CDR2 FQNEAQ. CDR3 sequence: CASSLGPSNSPLHVLTF. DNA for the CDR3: TGTGCCAGCAGCTTGGGACCGTCGAATTCACCCCTCCACGTCCTGACTTTC. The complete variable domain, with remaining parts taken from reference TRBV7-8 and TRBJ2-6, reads GAGVSQSPRYKVAKRGQDVALRCDPISGHVSLFWYQQALGQGPEFLTYFQNEAQLDKSGLPSDRFFAERPEGSVSTLKIQRTQQEDSAVYLCASSLGPSNSPLHVLTFGAGSRLTVL.